This T cell receptor (beta chain) was retrieved from a study of T cell responses to AZD1222 COVID-19 vaccine. Comment on this clone: The antigen remains undetermined.

V was shortened by 6 bases and J by 9 bases, with 17 bases between the two germline ends. Germline CDR1 and CDR2: SGHNT and YYREEE (reference sequence). The CDR3 sequence is 13 residues long. Profiled with immunoSEQ multiplex PCR; TCRdb holds only in-frame clones, not every one. The table lists under 150,000 clones, around 83% of them singletons. Study results and caveats: Donor demographics were predominantly white British with a female majority; clonal diversity may be underestimated.

Specimen: peripheral blood, collected on day 0 of MenACWY control vaccination. The receptor was derived from an adult in good health. This chain connects TRBV5-4 to TRBJ2-3, with D tentatively TRBD2 (7 bases). CDR3 bases: TGTGCCAGCACCCTCTTAGGGGGAGGGACGCAGTATTTT. It codes for CASTLLGGGTQYF.